A selection of T cell receptor beta chains follows, all from one sample in a study of blood T cell repertoires in COVID-19. The method was immunoSEQ multiplex PCR; TCRdb's version includes in-frame clones alone and lacks a portion of them. The table records over 140,000 clones, 75% to 80% of them present only once. The specimen was PBMCs or T cells enriched from blood (not recorded which). These receptors were taken from a woman in her fifties or sixties who had recovered from COVID-19. Each CDR3 is given with its conserved first and last residue. D genes are given only for firm matches. Clone size, where shown, is once, few, many, or a class for clones that have expanded.

v_gene: TRBV7-9
abundance: -
j_gene: TRBJ2-1
d_gene: -
CDR3nt: TGTGCCAGCAGCTTAACCGGGACCTACAATGAGCAGTTCTTC
CDR3aa: CASSLTGTYNEQFF

v_gene: TRBV5-1
abundance: few
j_gene: TRBJ1-5
d_gene: TRBD1
CDR3nt: TGCGCCAGCAGCTTAGGGACAGGGGGCTACAATCAGCCCCAGCATTTT
CDR3aa: CASSLGTGGYNQPQHF

v_gene: TRBV5-4
abundance: -
j_gene: TRBJ2-5
d_gene: TRBD2
CDR3nt: TGTGCCAGCAGCGTTCGACTAGCGGGGGTTCGGTTTACCCAGTACTTC
CDR3aa: CASSVRLAGVRFTQYF

v_gene: TRBV19
abundance: -
j_gene: TRBJ1-3
d_gene: -
CDR3nt: TGTGCCAGTAGACGGGACATTTCTGGAAACACCATATATTTT
CDR3aa: CASRRDISGNTIYF

v_gene: TRBV30
abundance: -
j_gene: TRBJ1-2
d_gene: TRBD1
CDR3nt: TGTGCCTGGGGACAGGGCGATGGCTACACCTTC
CDR3aa: CAWGQGDGYTF

v_gene: TRBV28
abundance: -
j_gene: TRBJ1-5
d_gene: TRBD1
CDR3nt: TGTGCCAGCAGCCTTGGGACAGGGACTAGCAATCAGCCCCAGCATTTT
CDR3aa: CASSLGTGTSNQPQHF

v_gene: TRBV28
abundance: -
j_gene: TRBJ2-1
d_gene: -
CDR3nt: TGTGCCAGCACCCCGGAGCGGCGGGGGCGCAATGAGCAGTTCTTC
CDR3aa: CASTPERRGRNEQFF

v_gene: TRBV6-5
abundance: -
j_gene: TRBJ2-7
d_gene: TRBD1
CDR3nt: TGTGCCAGCCTCTTTTGGGGACAGGGCGAGCAGTACTTC
CDR3aa: CASLFWGQGEQYF

v_gene: TRBV2
abundance: -
j_gene: TRBJ1-5
d_gene: TRBD1
CDR3nt: TGTGCCAGCAGTGCCGACAGGGGCAATCAGCCCCAGCATTTT
CDR3aa: CASSADRGNQPQHF

v_gene: TRBV27
abundance: -
j_gene: TRBJ2-7
d_gene: -
CDR3nt: TGTGCCAGCAGTTCGATATCCCCTGTGGGCAGGACTAATTCCTACGAGCAGTACTTC
CDR3aa: CASSSISPVGRTNSYEQYF

v_gene: TRBV9
abundance: -
j_gene: TRBJ2-2
d_gene: TRBD2
CDR3nt: TGTGCCAGCAGCCCTCGCCTAGCGGGGCTGAACACCGGGGAGCTGTTTTTT
CDR3aa: CASSPRLAGLNTGELFF

v_gene: TRBV7-3
abundance: -
j_gene: TRBJ1-6
d_gene: TRBD1
CDR3nt: TGTGCCAGCAGCTTGGGACAGAATAATTCACCCCTCCACTTT
CDR3aa: CASSLGQNNSPLHF

v_gene: TRBV5-1
abundance: -
j_gene: TRBJ2-1
d_gene: TRBD2
CDR3nt: TGCGCCAGCAGCTTGGGCGGGGGGGCGGATGAGCAGTTCTTC
CDR3aa: CASSLGGGADEQFF

v_gene: TRBV19
abundance: -
j_gene: TRBJ2-5
d_gene: TRBD2
CDR3nt: TGTGCCAGTAGTATAGTGGGGGGGTCAGGGCAAGAGACCCAGTACTTC
CDR3aa: CASSIVGGSGQETQYF

v_gene: TRBV28
abundance: -
j_gene: TRBJ2-3
d_gene: -
CDR3nt: TGTGCAGTAATAGCGGGCACAGATACGCAGTATTTT
CDR3aa: CAVIAGTDTQYF

v_gene: TRBV5-3
abundance: -
j_gene: TRBJ1-5
d_gene: TRBD1
CDR3nt: TGTGCCAGAAGCAAATCAGACAGGGTACCGAGCAATCAGCCCCAGCATTTT
CDR3aa: CARSKSDRVPSNQPQHF

v_gene: TRBV28
abundance: -
j_gene: TRBJ1-2
d_gene: -
CDR3nt: TGTGCCAGCAGCCCCCCCTTGACAGCATCCTATGGCTACACCTTC
CDR3aa: CASSPPLTASYGYTF

v_gene: TRBV5-6
abundance: -
j_gene: TRBJ2-7
d_gene: -
CDR3nt: TGTGCCAGCAGCAGCCGACACGACTACGAGCAGTACTTC
CDR3aa: CASSSRHDYEQYF

v_gene: TRBV5-4
abundance: -
j_gene: TRBJ1-6
d_gene: TRBD1
CDR3nt: TGTGCCAGCAGCCCCGGACAGGTGGACTCACCCCTCCACTTT
CDR3aa: CASSPGQVDSPLHF

v_gene: TRBV5-1
abundance: -
j_gene: TRBJ1-2
d_gene: -
CDR3nt: TGCGCCAGCAGCGTGGACAGCTATGGCTACACCTTC
CDR3aa: CASSVDSYGYTF

v_gene: TRBV5-8
abundance: -
j_gene: TRBJ2-1
d_gene: -
CDR3nt: TGTGCCAGCAGCTTAGCGTGGAATGAGCAGTTCTTC
CDR3aa: CASSLAWNEQFF

v_gene: TRBV27
abundance: -
j_gene: TRBJ2-5
d_gene: TRBD1
CDR3nt: TGTGCCTCGAGGCCGGGACAGGGGGAGACCCAGTACTTC
CDR3aa: CASRPGQGETQYF

v_gene: TRBV19
abundance: -
j_gene: TRBJ1-5
d_gene: -
CDR3nt: TGTGCCAGTAGTATTCGGGGGTTCCATCAGCCCCAGCATTTT
CDR3aa: CASSIRGFHQPQHF

v_gene: TRBV9
abundance: -
j_gene: TRBJ2-2
d_gene: TRBD1
CDR3nt: TGTGCCAGCAGCGTCCTTAGGGACAGGGGGCGCACCGGGGAGCTGTTTTTT
CDR3aa: CASSVLRDRGRTGELFF

v_gene: TRBV19
abundance: -
j_gene: TRBJ2-7
d_gene: TRBD2
CDR3nt: TGTGCCAGTAGTCGGACTAGCGCCTACGAGCAGTACTTC
CDR3aa: CASSRTSAYEQYF

v_gene: TRBV5-1
abundance: -
j_gene: TRBJ2-7
d_gene: -
CDR3nt: TGCGCCAGCAGCCTGTCGGGACACCCCGCCGAGCAGTACTTC
CDR3aa: CASSLSGHPAEQYF

v_gene: TRBV3-1/TRBV3-2
abundance: -
j_gene: TRBJ1-2
d_gene: TRBD1
CDR3nt: TGTGCCAGCAGCCAAGGACAGGGGGCTAGCAACTATGGCTACACCTTC
CDR3aa: CASSQGQGASNYGYTF

v_gene: TRBV10-1
abundance: -
j_gene: TRBJ2-2
d_gene: TRBD2
CDR3nt: TGCGCCAGCAGCGCCACTAGCGCCACCGGGGAGCTGTTTTTT
CDR3aa: CASSATSATGELFF

v_gene: TRBV7-2
abundance: -
j_gene: TRBJ2-7
d_gene: TRBD2
CDR3nt: TGTGCCAGCAGCTTTGGGGGGGATAGGGAGCAGTACTTC
CDR3aa: CASSFGGDREQYF

v_gene: TRBV7-9
abundance: -
j_gene: TRBJ2-7
d_gene: TRBD1
CDR3nt: TGTGCCAGCAGCTCACAGGGGCAACACGAGCAGTACTTC
CDR3aa: CASSSQGQHEQYF

v_gene: TRBV5-5
abundance: -
j_gene: TRBJ2-7
d_gene: TRBD1
CDR3nt: TGTGCCAGCAGCTTGGGTTTGGGACAGGGAGCTTGGCAGTACTTC
CDR3aa: CASSLGLGQGAWQYF

v_gene: TRBV7-6
abundance: -
j_gene: TRBJ1-1
d_gene: TRBD1
CDR3nt: TGTGCCAGCAGCTTAGGGACAGGCTTGGGTGAAGCTTTCTTT
CDR3aa: CASSLGTGLGEAFF

v_gene: TRBV9
abundance: -
j_gene: TRBJ2-7
d_gene: -
CDR3nt: TGTGCCAGCAGCGCCCGGGACTTGACCTACGAGCAGTACTTC
CDR3aa: CASSARDLTYEQYF

v_gene: TRBV5-1
abundance: -
j_gene: TRBJ2-1
d_gene: -
CDR3nt: TGCGCCAGCAGCTTGTCGGAGGGCGAGCAGTTCTTC
CDR3aa: CASSLSEGEQFF

v_gene: TRBV7-8
abundance: -
j_gene: TRBJ2-3
d_gene: TRBD2
CDR3nt: TGTGCCAGCAGGCTACGGGGGGGCTACGGCACAGATACGCAGTATTTT
CDR3aa: CASRLRGGYGTDTQYF

v_gene: TRBV6-5
abundance: -
j_gene: TRBJ1-2
d_gene: -
CDR3nt: TGTGCCAGCAGTCCAACAGGGGGCTACACCTTC
CDR3aa: CASSPTGGYTF

v_gene: TRBV5-1
abundance: -
j_gene: TRBJ1-6
d_gene: TRBD1
CDR3nt: TGCGCCAGCAGCTTGCGTCAGGGGGCCGGTTCACCCCTCCACTTT
CDR3aa: CASSLRQGAGSPLHF

v_gene: TRBV29-1
abundance: -
j_gene: TRBJ2-7
d_gene: -
CDR3nt: TGCAGCGTTCTCCAAGCGGACGCCTACGAGCAGTACTTC
CDR3aa: CSVLQADAYEQYF

v_gene: TRBV2
abundance: -
j_gene: TRBJ2-3
d_gene: -
CDR3nt: TGTGCCAGCAGCGTAGTGGGCACAGATACGCAGTATTTT
CDR3aa: CASSVVGTDTQYF

v_gene: TRBV19
abundance: -
j_gene: TRBJ1-2
d_gene: -
CDR3nt: TGTGCCAGTAGAGCGGGACTTCAAGGTGGCTACACCTTC
CDR3aa: CASRAGLQGGYTF

v_gene: TRBV5-4
abundance: -
j_gene: TRBJ2-1
d_gene: TRBD2
CDR3nt: TGTGCCAGCAGCTTGAGGACGGCGGGAGTATTTGATGAGCAGTTCTTC
CDR3aa: CASSLRTAGVFDEQFF

v_gene: TRBV6-5
abundance: -
j_gene: TRBJ2-1
d_gene: TRBD2
CDR3nt: TGTGCCAGCAGTTACTCTGCGGGAGGGCGGAATGAGCAGTTCTTC
CDR3aa: CASSYSAGGRNEQFF

v_gene: TRBV10-1
abundance: many
j_gene: TRBJ2-2
d_gene: TRBD2
CDR3nt: TGCGCCAGTCGACTAGCGGAAAACACCGGGGAGCTGTTTTTT
CDR3aa: CASRLAENTGELFF

v_gene: TRBV5-4
abundance: -
j_gene: TRBJ1-6
d_gene: -
CDR3nt: TGTGCCAGCAGCTTGGGGCCTGGCGGTCCCCTCCACTTT
CDR3aa: CASSLGPGGPLHF

v_gene: TRBV30
abundance: -
j_gene: TRBJ1-2
d_gene: TRBD1
CDR3nt: TGTGCCTGGAGTAAAGACAGGGCCTATGGCTACACCTTC
CDR3aa: CAWSKDRAYGYTF

v_gene: TRBV16
abundance: -
j_gene: TRBJ2-1
d_gene: -
CDR3nt: TGTGCCAGCAGCGCCGAGACAGGTCCCTACAATGAGCAGTTCTTC
CDR3aa: CASSAETGPYNEQFF

v_gene: TRBV16
abundance: few
j_gene: TRBJ1-4
d_gene: -
CDR3nt: TGTGCCAGCAGCCAATTGAGGGAGGAAAAACTGTTTTTT
CDR3aa: CASSQLREEKLFF

v_gene: TRBV5-1
abundance: few
j_gene: TRBJ1-2
d_gene: -
CDR3nt: TGCGCCAGCTCGGGGGGGCAAATCTATGGCTACACCTTC
CDR3aa: CASSGGQIYGYTF

v_gene: TRBV28
abundance: -
j_gene: TRBJ1-3
d_gene: -
CDR3nt: TGTGCCAGCAGTGAGGGTGTTGGAAACACCATATATTTT
CDR3aa: CASSEGVGNTIYF

v_gene: TRBV30
abundance: -
j_gene: TRBJ2-5
d_gene: TRBD1
CDR3nt: TGTGCCTGGAGTCAACAGGGGGCGTATGGGACCCAGTACTTC
CDR3aa: CAWSQQGAYGTQYF

v_gene: TRBV10-2
abundance: -
j_gene: TRBJ2-7
d_gene: TRBD2
CDR3nt: TGCGCCAGCAGTGAGCAATTAGCGGGGTGGGACTACGAGCAGTACTTC
CDR3aa: CASSEQLAGWDYEQYF

v_gene: TRBV5-1
abundance: -
j_gene: TRBJ2-5
d_gene: -
CDR3nt: TGCGCCAGCAGCTTGGAAGGACTCCAAGAGACCCAGTACTTC
CDR3aa: CASSLEGLQETQYF

v_gene: TRBV11-3
abundance: -
j_gene: TRBJ1-1
d_gene: TRBD1
CDR3nt: TGTGCCAGCAGCTCGGGACAGGGGTTAAGTACTGAAGCTTTCTTT
CDR3aa: CASSSGQGLSTEAFF

v_gene: TRBV5-8
abundance: once
j_gene: TRBJ1-3
d_gene: -
CDR3nt: TGTGCCAGCAGCTTGGGTGGGGCCATGACTGGAAACACCATATATTTT
CDR3aa: CASSLGGAMTGNTIYF

v_gene: TRBV7-3
abundance: -
j_gene: TRBJ1-4
d_gene: TRBD1
CDR3nt: TGTGCCAGCAGCTTAGGACAGGGCTTCGCTAATGAAAAACTGTTTTTT
CDR3aa: CASSLGQGFANEKLFF